This entry concerns a single T cell receptor (beta chain). With 3 bases removed from V and 0 bases from J, the gap between germline ends came to 6 bases. Germline V gene data show CDR1 as SGHTA and CDR2 as FQGNSA. This CDR3 has 14 residues. The data originate from a study of blood T cell repertoires in COVID-19. Background on the study: Both acute and convalescent COVID-19 samples were obtained from the United States, Italy and Spain.

In the authors' methods: How many nucleated cells were present was estimated from reference gene primer amplification. Clones were sequenced by immunoSEQ multiplex PCR, and TCRdb holds only the in-frame ones, with some missing. The DNA gave D and trimming, while V, J and clone size come from that table. The profile shows about 45,000 clones, more than 70% of them singletons. This TCR was sampled from a human donor in a cohort sampled during active COVID-19. The chain uses TRBV7-2 and TRBJ1-3; a weak D match, TRBD1 (5 bases). The sequencing input was peripheral blood. The CDR3 region is CASSLTVSGNTIYF. The CDR3 DNA is TGTGCCAGCAGCTTGACAGTCTCTGGAAACACCATATATTTT.